This TCR beta chain was recovered during a study of blood T cell repertoires in COVID-19. Study-level background: Material from acute and convalescent COVID-19 was sourced from the United States, Italy and Spain.

The authors' processing: Quantification of nucleated cells was approximated via reference gene primer amplification. Profiling relied on immunoSEQ multiplex PCR, and the TCRdb table lists in-frame clones only, not all of them. V and J calls and clone size are given by that table; D and trimming were obtained from the DNA. This table holds around 450,000 clones, roughly 85% found once. Study members were between roughly 18 and 89 years old and lived in 24 US regions. The ends lost 6 bases at V and 4 bases at J; junction bases unmatched: 5. This CDR3 has 14 amino acids. Germline loops: CDR1 SGHVS, CDR2 FQNEAQ.

The sample taken for sequencing was PBMCs or T cells enriched from blood (not recorded which). This receptor was obtained from a woman aged 18-29 years with acute COVID-19. The chain uses TRBV7-8 and TRBJ1-3; 8 bases map to TRBD1. The DNA of the CDR3 is TGTGCCAGCAGAACAGGGGGGACGGGAAACACCATATATTTT. Protein product: CASRTGGTGNTIYF.